The 18 T cell receptor beta chains listed next were all sequenced from one sample in a study of blood T cell repertoires in COVID-19. Some clones are missing from TCRdb's copy, which holds only in-frame ones; the method was immunoSEQ multiplex PCR. The table lists about 88,000 clones, 83% of them singletons. The sample comprised peripheral blood. These receptors came from a human donor in a cohort sampled during active COVID-19.

This clone appeared a single time. J is TRBJ2-1 and V is TRBV7-3; TRBD2 matches 8 bases. The CDR3 loop spans 14 amino acids. The junction had 4 bases not matched to a gene; V was cut back by 8 bases and J by 1 base. In germline, CDR1 is SGHTA, CDR2 FQGTGA. The CDR3 is CASGPSGSYNEQFF. The DNA for the CDR3 is TGTGCCAGCGGTCCTAGCGGGTCCTACAATGAGCAGTTCTTC.

CDR3 sequence: CASSSPGGSNTGELFF. CDR3 coding DNA: TGTGCCAGCAGTTCACCAGGGGGTTCGAACACCGGGGAGCTGTTTTTT. The V call is TRBV27, the J call TRBJ2-2; 7 bases are a match to TRBD1. CDR1 and CDR2 (germline): MNHEY, SMNVEV (reference sequence). Trimming at V came to 4 bases and at J to 0 bases, leaving 5 bases not matched to a gene. The CDR3 has 16 amino acids.

The J gene is TRBJ2-1, the V gene TRBV10-1, with 8 bases fitting TRBD1. Trimming removed 8 bases from V and 4 bases from J; junction bases left unmatched: 7. The germline CDR1 and CDR2 sequences are WNHNN and SYGVQD (reference sequence). The CDR3 runs 14 residues. This CDR3 reads CASGRTGRYNEQFF. The CDR3 bases are TGCGCCAGCGGTCGGACAGGGCGTTACAATGAGCAGTTCTTC.

J is TRBJ1-2 and V is TRBV28, with D uncertain. Germline CDR1 MDHEN, CDR2 SYDVKM. Trimming cost V 8 bases and J 5 bases, with 15 bases left between them. The CDR3 sequence is 13 residues long. CDR3 residues: CASGSGGLYGYTF. The CDR3 DNA reads TGTGCCAGCGGATCGGGTGGCTTGTATGGCTACACCTTC.

The genes are TRBV30 and TRBJ2-2; TRBD1 agrees at 7 bases. The CDR3 is made up of 16 amino acids. Germline CDR1 GTSNPN, CDR2 SVGIG (reference sequence). The J segment lost 2 bases and the V segment lost 2 bases, leaving 8 bases of the junction unmatched. The CDR3 DNA sequence: TGTGCCTGGAGTAGTAAGACAGGGAAAAACACCGGGGAGCTGTTTTTT. Translation gives CAWSSKTGKNTGELFF.

The chain recombines TRBV7-3 with TRBJ2-3; 7 nucleotides match TRBD2. Germline CDR1 and CDR2: SGHTA and FQGTGA. J gave up 1 base and V 5 bases, and 9 bases lay outside the gene matches. The CDR3 spans 16 residues. The CDR3 sequence: CASSPRERGGTDTQYF. CDR3 in DNA: TGTGCCAGCAGCCCGCGGGAGCGCGGAGGCACAGATACGCAGTATTTT.

The chain recombines TRBV5-5 with TRBJ2-1; 7 positions agree with TRBD1. The V gene's germline CDR1 is SGHKS and CDR2 YYEKEE (reference sequence). This CDR3 has 17 amino acids. V shed 4 bases and J 0 bases; nucleotides not matched to a gene: 10. The CDR3: CASSQTGAPSSYNEQFF. The CDR3 DNA reads TGTGCCAGCAGCCAAACAGGGGCCCCCAGCTCCTACAATGAGCAGTTCTTC.

The chain combines TRBV19 with TRBJ2-7, with D perhaps matching TRBD1 (5 bases). Looked up from germline, CDR1 is LNHDA and CDR2 is SQIVND (reference sequence). This CDR3 spans 14 amino acids. V shed 7 bases and J shed 0 bases, with 13 bases lying between them. The CDR3 DNA is TGTGCCAGTAATCCTAGGACAAGCTCCTACGAGCAGTACTTC. Protein sequence: CASNPRTSSYEQYF.

The rearrangement links TRBV2 to TRBJ2-1, with unresolved D. This CDR3 is 15 amino acids long. Germline CDR1 and CDR2: SNHLY and FYNNEI. Trimming removed 4 bases at V and 4 bases at J, with 14 bases between. CDR3 residues: CASSAAALLYNEQFF. The DNA of the CDR3 is TGTGCCAGCAGTGCCGCGGCCCTCTTATACAATGAGCAGTTCTTC.

This chain joins TRBV19 and TRBJ1-4; tentative D call: TRBD1 (6 bases). Trimming removed 7 bases from V and 3 bases from J, with 18 bases in between. Germline V lookup: CDR1 LNHDA, CDR2 SQIVND (reference sequence). This CDR3 comprises 16 residues. As DNA, the CDR3 is TGTGCCAGTACCCAGATGAGGGGGAGGGCTAATGAAAAACTGTTTTTT. It specifies CASTQMRGRANEKLFF.

The CDR3 region is CASSLSPQNTEAFF. The CDR3 nucleotides are TGTGCCAGCAGCTTAAGCCCGCAGAACACTGAAGCTTTCTTT. This chain uses TRBV11-2 with TRBJ1-1; D call uncertain. Trimming removed 2 bases from V and 1 base from J, with 8 bases in between. CDR1 SGHAT and CDR2 FQNNGV come from the germline V gene. The CDR3 totals 14 residues.

This clone showed up just once. The chain has TRBV28 and TRBJ1-2; D might be TRBD1 (5 bases). From germline, CDR1 is MDHEN and CDR2 SYDVKM. Trimming removed 8 bases from V and 8 bases from J, with 18 bases in between. CDR3 size: 13 residues. The CDR3 DNA reads TGTGCCAGCGGGGGGGATCGGGTCAGCGGCTACACCTTC. Translated: CASGGDRVSGYTF.

The gene calls are TRBV11-2 and TRBJ1-1; D unclear. CDR3 length: 15 residues. The V end was cut by 5 bases, the J end by 1 base, with 14 bases between. The germline CDR1 and CDR2 sequences are SGHAT and FQNNGV. The CDR3 here is CASSPIRGRNTEAFF. CDR3 sequence (DNA): TGTGCCAGCAGCCCGATTCGGGGTAGGAACACTGAAGCTTTCTTT. Looking up the rest from reference TRBV11-2 and TRBJ1-1 gives the full variable domain: EAGVAQSPRYKIIEKRQSVAFWCNPISGHATLYWYQQILGQGPKLLIQFQNNGVVDDSQLPKDRFSAERLKGVDSTLKIQPAKLEDSAVYLCASSPIRGRNTEAFFGQGTRLTVV.

The chain couples TRBV7-3 to TRBJ1-1, with D unclear. The CDR3 is 15 residues long. The V end lost 2 bases, the J end lost 4 bases, and 14 bases lay between the germline ends. Germline CDR1 and CDR2: SGHTA and FQGTGA. CDR3 in amino acids: CASSLYGEVGTEAFF. For the CDR3, the DNA is TGTGCCAGCAGCTTATATGGGGAGGTAGGCACTGAAGCTTTCTTT.

The chain carries TRBV18 and TRBJ1-2; D is unclear. This CDR3 has 14 residues. V shed 0 bases and J shed 0 bases, with 5 bases lying between them. Germline assignment: CDR1 KGHSH and CDR2 LQKENI. The CDR3 is CASSPPAANYGYTF. The CDR3 DNA reads as TGTGCCAGCTCACCACCGGCTGCTAACTATGGCTACACCTTC.

The rearrangement joins TRBV2 to TRBJ1-3; maybe TRBD1 (6 bases). Germline V CDR1 and CDR2: SNHLY, FYNNEI. The CDR3 has 16 amino acids. The V end lost 7 bases, the J end lost 0 bases, and 16 bases lay between the germline ends. In nucleotides, the CDR3 is TGTGCCAGCACTAGTTCCACAGGGAGCTCTGGAAACACCATATATTTT. This sequence encodes CASTSSTGSSGNTIYF.

The chain combines TRBV18 with TRBJ2-2, with D tentatively TRBD1 (6 bases). V was pared by 6 bases and J by 7 bases, with 18 bases between. This CDR3 contains 15 residues. Germline assignment: CDR1 KGHSH and CDR2 LQKENI. Written as DNA, the CDR3 is TGTGCCAGCTCTCTCACGCTCACAGGGCACGGGGAGCTGTTTTTT. The encoded protein is CASSLTLTGHGELFF.

The V gene is TRBV21-1, the J gene TRBJ2-7; the table's D gene call, TRBD2, was not cross checked with the DNA. TRBV21-1 is described as a pseudogene. The CDR3 sequence is 16 residues long. CDR3 coding DNA: TGTGCCAGCAGCAAACCGGGGGGGCACCCTCCTTACGAGCAGTACTTC. Its protein product is CASSKPGGHPPYEQYF.